This T cell receptor (beta chain) was found in a study of blood T cell repertoires in COVID-19. For the study at large: From T cells, B-cell-depleted T cells, or PBMCs came the material, which was cDNA or gDNA.

Original handling: The authors estimated nucleated cell counts from reference gene primer amplification. Assay: immunoSEQ multiplex PCR; the TCRdb copy retains only in-frame clones and omits some. V and J calls and clone size are copied from that table; D and trimming were computed from the DNA. The sample comprises roughly 300,000 clones, 75% to 85% of which are singletons, and around 6.9% rests with the top ten. Germline assignment: CDR1 MNHEY and CDR2 SMNVEV (reference sequence). CDR3 length: 16 residues. Trimming shortened V by 4 bases and J by 0 bases, and 15 bases separated the two germline ends.

The chain recombines TRBV27 with TRBJ1-2; TRBD1 might be the D (6 bases). Sequencing was done on a sample of peripheral blood. The sequence came from a human donor in a cohort sampled during active COVID-19. In DNA form, the CDR3 reads TGTGCCAGCAGTTCACGACAGGCGAATACTAACTATGGCTACACCTTC. As protein: CASSSRQANTNYGYTF.